Below are 15 T cell receptor beta chains sequenced from a single sample in a study of shared clonotypes between healthy human individuals. Only in-frame clones appear in the TCRdb table, and some are missing; sequencing was by immunoSEQ multiplex PCR. The table includes more than 2,000,000 clones, roughly 92% detected once. Specimen: naive CD4+ T cells sorted from blood. Subset here: CD45RA+ positively selected. These TCRs come from a man younger than 35 in good health.

V gene TRBV18 combines with J gene TRBJ2-3, with 12 bases fitting TRBD1. Trimming at V came to 4 bases and at J to 5 bases, leaving 10 bases not matched to a gene. The V gene's germline CDR1 is KGHSH and CDR2 LQKENI. The CDR3 is 17 amino acids. In DNA form, the CDR3 reads TGTGCCAGCTCACGACCCGGGACAGGGGGCGGAATAGATACGCAGTATTTT. As protein: CASSRPGTGGGIDTQYF.

The chain combines TRBV30 with TRBJ2-3; D might be TRBD2 (6 bases). Germline CDR1 reads GTSNPN; CDR2 reads SVGIG (reference sequence). V lost 5 bases, J lost 3 bases, and 15 bases lay in between. There are 14 residues in the CDR3. The CDR3 DNA reads as TGTGCCTGGGATTTAGCGGAGAAGACAGATACGCAGTATTTT. Translating gives CAWDLAEKTDTQYF.

The chain uses TRBV5-1 and TRBJ1-5; D gene ambiguous. Germline CDR1 reads SGHRS; CDR2 reads YFSETQ. V lost 0 bases and J lost 1, with 8 bases in between. There are 15 residues in the CDR3. Here the CDR3 DNA reads TGCGCCAGCAGCTTGGATGCAAGGAGCAATCAGCCCCAGCATTTT. Amino acid sequence: CASSLDARSNQPQHF.

The chain joins TRBV18 to TRBJ1-4, with D hard to call. The CDR3 is made up of 16 amino acids. The V gene's germline CDR1 is KGHSH and CDR2 LQKENI. V lost 3 bases and J lost 4, with 15 bases in between. The CDR3 DNA follows: TGTGCCAGCTCACCGCGAGAGGGCGGAGGTAATGAAAAACTGTTTTTT. Encoded protein: CASSPREGGGNEKLFF.

Note on this clone: The junction departs from the called germline gene at one end, perhaps through a read error. This chain uses TRBV7-7 with TRBJ2-2, with no clear D. The CDR3 runs to 14 residues. Germline CDR1 reads SSHAT; CDR2 reads FNYEAQ (reference sequence). CDR3 bases: TGTGCTAGCAGCTTATCCTGGAACACCGGGGAGCTGTTTTTT. Its translation is CASSLSWNTGELFF.

V usage is TRBV5-1 and J usage is TRBJ2-2, with TRBD1 matching over 11 bases. Germline assignment: CDR1 SGHRS and CDR2 YFSETQ. V lost 3 bases to trimming and J lost 6 bases; unmatched junction nucleotides: 4. The CDR3 contains 15 residues. The CDR3: CASSWGQGVAGELFF. As DNA, the CDR3 is TGCGCCAGCAGCTGGGGACAGGGGGTAGCCGGGGAGCTGTTTTTT.

In this sample, this clone turned up once. The chain carries TRBV5-4 and TRBJ1-1; 7 bases agree with TRBD1. This CDR3 is 15 amino acids long. The germline V gene has CDR1 SGHNT and CDR2 YYREEE (reference sequence). Trimming removed 4 bases from V and 4 bases from J; junction bases left unmatched: 10. Here the CDR3 DNA reads TGTGCCAGCAGCCCAACAGGGGATAGGGGCACTGAAGCTTTCTTT. It specifies CASSPTGDRGTEAFF.

With respect to this clone: The sample carries other DNA sequences with the same CDR3. V usage is TRBV7-6 and J usage is TRBJ2-7; the D call may be TRBD1 or TRBD2 (5 bases each). This CDR3 is built from 14 residues. The ends were cut back, 3 bases at V and 2 bases at J, with 11 bases in the middle. Germline lookup yields CDR1 SGHVS and CDR2 FNYEAQ. The CDR3 region has the DNA TGTGCCAGCAGCTTGGGGGACGGCCCCTACGAGCAGTACTTC. This translates into CASSLGDGPYEQYF. Filled out from reference TRBV7-6 and TRBJ2-7, the complete variable domain reads GAGVSQSPRYKVTKRGQDVALRCDPISGHVSLYWYRQALGQGPEFLTYFNYEAQQDKSGLPNDRFSAERPEGSISTLTIQRTEQRDSAMYRCASSLGDGPYEQYFGPGTRLTVT.

The gene calls are TRBV11-2 and TRBJ2-7; 13 bases line up with TRBD2. The CDR3 spans 15 residues. The V and J ends lost 4 bases and 7 bases, in that order; junction bases with no gene match: 7. Per germline, CDR1 SGHAT and CDR2 FQNNGV. CDR3 bases: TGTGCCAGCAGCTCCAGGACTAGCGGGGGCGGGGAGCAGTACTTC. This gives the protein CASSSRTSGGGEQYF.

The V call is TRBV11-2, the J call TRBJ2-5, with D perhaps matching TRBD2 (5 bases). This CDR3 has 16 residues. Trimming removed 0 bases at V and 3 bases at J, with 14 bases between. From germline, CDR1 is SGHAT and CDR2 FQNNGV. The CDR3 nucleotides read TGTGCCAGCAGCTTAGAAGGGCGACTATCTGAAGAGACCCAGTACTTC. This sequence encodes CASSLEGRLSEETQYF. The variable domain in full, completed from reference TRBV11-2 and TRBJ2-5, reads EAGVAQSPRYKIIEKRQSVAFWCNPISGHATLYWYQQILGQGPKLLIQFQNNGVVDDSQLPKDRFSAERLKGVDSTLKIQPAKLEDSAVYLCASSLEGRLSEETQYFGPGTRLLVL.

This clone was seen only a few times. The chain carries TRBV29-1 and TRBJ1-1; TRBD1 matches at 7 bases. This CDR3 comprises 13 residues. Germline V CDR1 and CDR2: SQVTM, ANQGSEA. The trim removed 3 bases at V and 0 bases at J, leaving 1 base unmatched. CDR3: CSVDDRVNTEAFF. The CDR3 DNA is TGCAGCGTTGATGACAGGGTGAACACTGAAGCTTTCTTT.

The chain employs TRBV7-9 and TRBJ2-5; weak D call: TRBD1 (5 bases). The J call may not be correct, given that the DNA end is closer to TRBJ2-7. The CDR3 runs 13 residues. CDR1 is SEHNR, CDR2 FQNEAQ, per germline (reference sequence). Here the CDR3 reads CASSSTVNYEQYF. The CDR3 region has the DNA TGTGCCAGCAGCTCGACAGTAAACTACGAGCAGTACTTC.

The chain recombines TRBV7-3 with TRBJ1-1, with 7 bases that match TRBD1. The CDR3 is 13 residues long. V dropped 5 bases and J dropped 2; count of bases not matched to a gene: 2. Germline V gene sequence: CDR1 SGHTA, CDR2 FQGTGA. CDR3: CASSEGANTEAFF. The CDR3 DNA reads TGTGCCAGCAGCGAGGGGGCTAACACTGAAGCTTTCTTT.

Regarding this clone: Other nucleotide sequences in the sample specify the same CDR3. The V and J genes are TRBV5-4 and TRBJ2-5; D perhaps matches TRBD1 (5 bases). CDR1 and CDR2 from the germline V gene are SGHNT and YYREEE (reference sequence). V was trimmed by 0 bases and J by 5 bases, leaving 8 bases between them. CDR3 length: 13 residues. The CDR3 loop is CASSLGGRETQYF. CDR3 bases: TGTGCCAGCAGCTTGGGGGGCCGGGAGACCCAGTACTTC.

To note about this clone: Other DNA sequences in this sample translate to the same CDR3. The V call is TRBV7-2, the J call TRBJ2-3, with 11 nucleotides matching TRBD2. The CDR3 spans 15 residues. CDR1 and CDR2 (germline): SGHTA, FQGNSA. J gave up 0 bases and V 5 bases, and 1 base lay outside the gene matches. The CDR3 reads CASSRTSGSTDTQYF. The CDR3 DNA reads as TGTGCCAGCAGCCGGACTAGCGGGAGCACAGATACGCAGTATTTT.